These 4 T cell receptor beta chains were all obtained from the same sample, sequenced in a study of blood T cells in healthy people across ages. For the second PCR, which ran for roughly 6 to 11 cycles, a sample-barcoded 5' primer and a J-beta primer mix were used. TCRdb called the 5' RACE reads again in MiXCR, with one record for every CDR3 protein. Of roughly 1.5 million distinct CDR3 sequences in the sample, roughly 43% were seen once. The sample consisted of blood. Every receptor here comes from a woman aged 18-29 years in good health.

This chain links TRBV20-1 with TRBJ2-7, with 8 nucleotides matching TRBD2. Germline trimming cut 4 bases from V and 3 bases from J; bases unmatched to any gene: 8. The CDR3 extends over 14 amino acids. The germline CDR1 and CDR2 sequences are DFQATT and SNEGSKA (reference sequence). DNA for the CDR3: TGCAGTGCTATAAAGCGGGGGCTGAGCTACGAGCAGTACTTC. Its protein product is CSAIKRGLSYEQYF.

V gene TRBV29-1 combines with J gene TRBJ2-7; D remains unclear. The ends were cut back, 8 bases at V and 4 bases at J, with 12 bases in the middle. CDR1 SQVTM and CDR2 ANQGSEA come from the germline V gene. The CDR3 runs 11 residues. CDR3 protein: CSFARGYEQYF. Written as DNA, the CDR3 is TGCAGCTTCGCCCGCGGTTACGAGCAGTACTTC.

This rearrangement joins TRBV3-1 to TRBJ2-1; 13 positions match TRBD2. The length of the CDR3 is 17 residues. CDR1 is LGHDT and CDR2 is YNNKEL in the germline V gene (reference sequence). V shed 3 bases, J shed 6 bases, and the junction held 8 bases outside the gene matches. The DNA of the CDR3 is TGTGCCAGCAGCCATCCCGGACTAGCGGGAGTAGGCAATGAGCAGTTCTTC. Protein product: CASSHPGLAGVGNEQFF.

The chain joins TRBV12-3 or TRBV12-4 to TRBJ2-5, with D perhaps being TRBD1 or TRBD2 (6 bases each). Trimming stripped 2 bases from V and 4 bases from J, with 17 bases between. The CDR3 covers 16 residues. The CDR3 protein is CASSLRGTLGAETQYF. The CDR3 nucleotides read TGTGCCAGCAGTTTACGCGGGACACTGGGGGCAGAGACCCAGTACTTC.